Detailed here is one TCR beta chain. Antigen unknown. Tagging with unique molecular identifiers was a feature of the TCR beta cDNA libraries. Input populations of 1 to 10 million T cells gave rise to hundreds of thousands of cDNA molecules. One entry per CDR3 protein, called by TCRdb with MiXCR from the PCR reads. This sample yields around 500,000 distinct CDR3 sequences, of which less than 40% are seen a single time; approximately 6% belongs to the top ten. The entry originates in a study of post-analysis software for immune sequencing data. Germline values: CDR1 SGDLS, CDR2 YYNGEE. The CDR3 spans 15 residues. V lost 0 bases and J 0 bases, leaving 9 bases between the germline ends. The study, taken as a whole, reports: Controls had lower frequencies than patients of four or five TRBV segments, which included TRBV5-6, TRBV5-1 and TRBV20-1.

Sequenced: blood. This receptor was obtained from a girl aged 2-17 years with multiple sclerosis. This chain uses TRBV9 with TRBJ1-1; D ambiguous. CDR3 sequence: CASSVGVGLNTEAFF. Written as DNA, the CDR3 is TGTGCCAGCAGCGTAGGGGTCGGGCTGAACACTGAAGCTTTCTTT. The variable domain in full, with the rest retrieved from reference TRBV9 and TRBJ1-1, is DSGVTQTPKHLITATGQRVTLRCSPRSGDLSVYWYQQSLDQGLQFLIQYYNGEERAKGNILERFSAQQFPDLHSELNLSSLELGDSALYFCASSVGVGLNTEAFFGQGTRLTVV.